This passage covers 11 T cell receptor beta chains from one sample sequenced in a study of T cell responses to AZD1222 COVID-19 vaccine. Sequencing used immunoSEQ multiplex PCR; TCRdb keeps in-frame clones, though not all of them. Here the sample spans about 92,000 clones, 80% to 90% being singletons. Sequenced material: peripheral blood, taken on day 0 of AZD1222 vaccination. Receptors originate from an adult in good health.

The CDR3 DNA reads TGTGCCTGGAGTCAGGGTTTATTGAATCAGCCCCAGCATTTT. Residues: CAWSQGLLNQPQHF. The chain carries TRBV30 and TRBJ1-5, with D perhaps TRBD1 (5 bases). Germline CDR1 is GTSNPN and CDR2 is SVGIG (reference sequence). Trimming removed 2 bases at V and 4 bases at J, with 12 bases between. This CDR3 is built from 14 residues.

A single count supports this clone. The chain combines TRBV12-5 with TRBJ1-2, with 10 bases identical to TRBD1. There are 14 residues in the CDR3. Losses at the gene ends were 1 base for V and 8 bases for J; bases not matched to a gene: 4. Germline V gene sequence: CDR1 LGHNT, CDR2 FRNRAP. CDR3 loop: CASGLGQGALGYTF. CDR3 nucleotides: TGTGCTAGTGGTTTGGGACAGGGGGCTCTGGGCTACACCTTC.

CDR3 bases: TGTGCCAGCAGTCGGACAGTAGGTCAGCCCCAGCATTTT. Translated: CASSRTVGQPQHF. The rearrangement links TRBV28 to TRBJ1-5, with D perhaps matching TRBD1 (6 bases). Per the germline V gene, CDR1 is MDHEN and CDR2 is SYDVKM. CDR3 length: 13 residues. V gave up 5 bases and J gave up 6 bases, with 11 bases separating them.

The gene calls are TRBV30 and TRBJ1-2; 9 bases agree with TRBD1. After removal of 2 bases from V and 7 bases from J, the junction contained 20 bases not matched to a gene. The CDR3 consists of 18 residues. The germline V gene encodes CDR1 GTSNPN and CDR2 SVGIG (reference sequence). DNA of the CDR3: TGTGCCTGGAGTCAAACGGCCGGGACAGGGTATATTCGTACTGGCTACACCTTC. Its protein is CAWSQTAGTGYIRTGYTF.

The genes are TRBV6-5 and TRBJ1-1; no firm D call. With 6 bases removed from V and 0 bases from J, the gap between germline ends came to 11 bases. The germline gives CDR1 MNHEY, CDR2 SVGAGI. This CDR3 contains 14 residues. Here the CDR3 reads CASSRVAVNTEAFF. CDR3 coding DNA: TGTGCCAGCAGCCGAGTTGCGGTGAACACTGAAGCTTTCTTT.

The chain joins TRBV7-2 to TRBJ2-3; possible D gene TRBD2, 5 bases. This CDR3 region has 15 residues. V lost 5 bases and J 2 bases, leaving 14 bases between the germline ends. CDR1 and CDR2 (germline): SGHTA, FQGNSA. CDR3 protein: CASSPEGHYTDTQYF. CDR3 coding DNA: TGTGCCAGCAGCCCCGAGGGTCATTACACAGATACGCAGTATTTT.

The CDR3 nucleotides read TGTGCCAGCAGCTTGGTGGGTAGCAATCAGCCCCAGCATTTT. Translation: CASSLVGSNQPQHF. The chain has TRBV5-4 and TRBJ1-5; D call uncertain. This CDR3 has 14 residues. Trimming left V 0 bases short and J 0 bases short, with 4 bases between. Germline V gene data show CDR1 as SGHNT and CDR2 as YYREEE (reference sequence).

The rearrangement uses TRBV29-1 and TRBJ1-1; D call uncertain. There are 13 residues in the CDR3. CDR1 and CDR2 from the germline V gene are SQVTM and ANQGSEA. V lost 1 base, J lost 1 base, and 7 bases lay in between. CDR3 region: CSVEATPNTEAFF. The CDR3 DNA is TGCAGCGTTGAAGCAACCCCGAACACTGAAGCTTTCTTT.

The chain carries TRBV5-1 and TRBJ2-2; D might be TRBD2 (5 bases). The CDR3 length is 14 residues. In germline, CDR1 is SGHRS, CDR2 YFSETQ. Deletions cut 7 bases from V and 5 bases from J, with 15 bases between. The CDR3 nucleotides are TGCGCCAGCGGGTTCGGAGGCAGGACCGGGGAGCTGTTTTTT. This codes for CASGFGGRTGELFF.

This chain uses TRBV5-4 with TRBJ2-3; D is perhaps TRBD1 or TRBD2 (5 bases each). Germline CDR1 and CDR2: SGHNT and YYREEE (reference sequence). V dropped 4 bases and J dropped 3 bases, with 12 bases sitting between them. This CDR3 contains 14 residues. DNA of the CDR3: TGTGCCAGCAGCGGCGCCAGGGAGACAGATACGCAGTATTTT. This encodes CASSGARETDTQYF.

Only one count was recorded for this clone. The rearrangement uses TRBV19 and TRBJ1-1; 10 bases map to TRBD1. The CDR3 is 14 amino acids. The V gene end was trimmed by 7 bases and the J gene end by 5 bases; junction bases not matched to a gene: 7. Germline V lookup: CDR1 LNHDA, CDR2 SQIVND (reference sequence). The CDR3 reads CASNPRDRGTEAFF. The CDR3, as DNA: TGTGCCAGTAATCCGAGGGACAGGGGAACTGAAGCTTTCTTT.